What follows describes a single TCR beta chain. Its antigen is not yet known. No clone much larger than this one lies a single base away; base qualities are absent. In the prospective study, participants were roughly 18 to 100 years old, resided in around 25 geographic areas of the United States, and were enrolled through a virtual design. In the prospective study, cohorts were assigned on the basis of participant-reported clinical history obtained from a screening survey and a study questionnaire. Recovered participants in ImmuneRACE Cohort 3 were defined as having two consecutive negative NP/OP PCR tests, clearance from a healthcare professional, or resolution of symptoms. In the prospective study, whole blood, serum and a nasopharyngeal or oropharyngeal swab were collected from each participant by mobile phlebotomists. Additional blood draws and questionnaires over a 2-month period could optionally be provided by prospective study participants. Before DNA extraction, blood samples from the prospective study were shipped at room temperature or frozen.

This record belongs to a study of blood T cell repertoires in COVID-19 (TCRdb year 2020). For the study in its entirety: Samples covering the acute and convalescent phases of COVID-19 were provided by collaborators in the United States, Italy and Spain. HLA class I and class II types, where available, came from metadata supplied by the sample provider rather than from assay-based typing. The samples were drawn from the first 160 participants of the ongoing ImmuneRACE study and from over 950 subjects provided by 6 global collaborators. Nearly every sample came with metadata listing a de-identified subject ID, COVID-19 status, age in years and sex. The material from the prospective study consisted of cDNA or gDNA derived from T cells, B-cell-depleted T cells, or PBMCs. The dataset comprised deeply sampled blood TCRbeta repertoires from subjects exposed to, actively infected with, or recovered from COVID-19. The repertoires were released in a freely available public database meant as a resource for research on the immune response to SARS-CoV-2.

TCRbeta CDR3 regions were amplified from genomic DNA by means of the immunoSEQ Assay, a bias-controlled multiplex PCR. For the original study's pipeline: Nucleated cell counts per sample were estimated from amplification of reference gene primers within the assay. Sequence reads were collapsed and filtered to measure the absolute abundance of every unique TCRbeta CDR3 rearrangement. For each sample, productive Simpson clonality was calculated as the square root of Simpson's diversity index across productive rearrangements. Sourced from immuneACCESS, this table was stored by TCRdb with only in-frame sequences that have V and J called. A share of the clones is absent; for the studies checked, an unresolved V gene accounts for under half, and the remainder has no known explanation. The V and J calls and clone size were taken over from that table, and D and trimming were inferred from the DNA. Recorded for this sample are under 350,000 clones; about 92% of them occurred a single time. 2% to 3% of the sample is held by the ten biggest clonotypes.

The paper as a whole reports these results and caveats: Clinical and demographic metadata were provided uncurated, with the amount varying by source and participant.

Taken from the germline V gene (reference sequence), the CDR1 and CDR2 loops are LGHDT and YNNKEL. Including the terminal cysteine and phenylalanine, the CDR3 comprises 17 residues. The read is trimmed to its CDR3 DNA, 51 bases read in frame from base 1. The V and J ends are trimmed by 3 bases and 4 bases, leaving 19 bases between them. The source of this sequence is a man in his sixties who had recovered from COVID-19. Rearrangement joined TRBV3-1 (or the pseudogene TRBV3-2) to TRBJ1-3, with the D segment identity uncertain. Input material: PBMCs or T cells enriched from blood (not recorded which). The bases are TGTGCCAGCAGCCACCTAGCAGGAATCCGGGAAGGAAACACCATATATTTT. Its product reads: CASSHLAGIREGNTIYF.